This is a list of T cell receptor beta chains from one sample in a study of T cell repertoires in ileal Crohn's disease. The data were produced by immunoSEQ multiplex PCR, yet TCRdb's version contains in-frame clones alone and is incomplete. This table has 13,000 or so clones, roughly 80% appearing once. Material for sequencing was ileal tissue. The receptors derive from an adult with Crohn's disease. Both conserved end residues are part of each CDR3. The D gene is left open where the match is weak. The size entry is marked missing in some rows and otherwise reads once, few, many or a size class.

v_gene	abundance	d_gene	j_gene	CDR3aa	CDR3nt
TRBV2	.	.	TRBJ1-2	CASSLQGDDYGYTF	TGTGCCAGCAGTTTACAGGGAGATGACTATGGCTACACCTTC
TRBV6-1	.	.	TRBJ2-4	CASSAGPGNIQYF	TGTGCCAGCAGTGCCGGCCCCGGGAACATTCAGTACTTC
TRBV6-1	few	TRBD2	TRBJ2-7	CASSEAGGFYEQYF	TGTGCCAGCAGTGAAGCGGGAGGGTTCTACGAGCAGTACTTC
TRBV7-2	.	.	TRBJ1-3	CASSPTPGRSGNTIYF	TGTGCCAGCAGCCCCACGCCAGGCCGCTCTGGAAACACCATATATTTT
TRBV5-8	once	.	TRBJ1-1	CASSLAGYTEAFF	TGTGCCAGCAGCTTGGCCGGGTACACTGAAGCTTTCTTT
TRBV28	.	.	TRBJ1-5	CASRRRDQPQHF	TGTGCCAGCCGCCGCAGGGATCAGCCCCAGCATTTT
TRBV9	.	.	TRBJ1-6	CASSRGQGAPSNSPLHF	TGTGCCAGCAGCAGGGGCCAAGGGGCACCATCTAATTCACCCCTCCACTTT
TRBV7-2	few	.	TRBJ2-7	CASSPPLAFSYEQYF	TGTGCCAGCAGCCCCCCTCTAGCGTTCTCCTACGAGCAGTACTTC
TRBV28	once	.	TRBJ2-2	CASLFGNTGELFF	TGTGCCAGCCTCTTCGGTAACACCGGGGAGCTGTTTTTT
TRBV7-9	.	.	TRBJ2-1	CASSSQGSNEQFF	TGTGCCAGCAGCTCACAGGGAAGCAATGAGCAGTTCTTC